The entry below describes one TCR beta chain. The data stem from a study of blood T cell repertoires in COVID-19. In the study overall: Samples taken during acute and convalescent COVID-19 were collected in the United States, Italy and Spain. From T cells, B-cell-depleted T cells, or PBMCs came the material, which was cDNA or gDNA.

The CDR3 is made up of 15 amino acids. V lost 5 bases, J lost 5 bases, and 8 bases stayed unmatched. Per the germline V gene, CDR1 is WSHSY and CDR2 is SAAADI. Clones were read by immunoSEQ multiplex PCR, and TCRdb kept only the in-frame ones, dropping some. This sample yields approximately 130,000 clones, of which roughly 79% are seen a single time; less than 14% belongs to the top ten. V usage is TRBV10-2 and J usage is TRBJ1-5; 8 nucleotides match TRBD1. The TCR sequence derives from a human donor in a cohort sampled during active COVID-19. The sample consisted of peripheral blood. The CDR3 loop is CASSLGDRGYQPQHF. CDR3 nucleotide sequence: TGCGCCAGCAGTCTAGGAGACAGGGGTTATCAGCCCCAGCATTTT.